The 4 T cell receptor beta chains below come from one sample, sequenced in a study of blood T cell repertoires in COVID-19. Libraries were prepared by immunoSEQ multiplex PCR; TCRdb keeps only in-frame clonotypes and omits some of them. The sample comprises 90,000 to 120,000 clones, about 75% of which are singletons, and roughly 6% rests with the top ten. Sequencing was done on a sample of peripheral blood. The receptor source for this set is a man of 80 years or more with acute or convalescent COVID-19.

The chain uses TRBV19 and TRBJ2-3, with 9 bases aligning to TRBD1. The junction had 2 bases not matched to a gene; V was cut back by 6 bases and J by 1 base. The germline gives CDR1 LNHDA, CDR2 SQIVND (reference sequence). The CDR3 loop spans 14 amino acids. CDR3 sequence (DNA): TGTGCCAGTAGCACAGGGGGCGGCACAGATACGCAGTATTTT. Its translation is CASSTGGGTDTQYF.

This clone was observed a few times. The rearrangement joins TRBV4-1 to TRBJ2-7; TRBD2 agrees at 7 bases. The V gene's germline CDR1 is MGHRA and CDR2 YSYEKL. The ends lost 0 bases at V and 6 bases at J; junction bases unmatched: 8. CDR3 length: 15 residues. CDR3 residues: CASSQEGGRDREQYF. The CDR3 bases are TGCGCCAGCAGCCAAGAGGGTGGGAGGGATCGCGAGCAGTACTTC.

There are a few counts of this clone. The V call is TRBV14, the J call TRBJ2-5, with 7 bases matching TRBD1. The CDR3 has 13 amino acids. CDR1 SGHDN and CDR2 FVKESK come from the germline V gene. V dropped 6 bases and J dropped 11; count of bases not matched to a gene: 12. The CDR3 is CASRAMGTVGQYF. The DNA of the CDR3 is TGTGCCAGCAGAGCGATGGGGACAGTCGGACAGTACTTC.

This clone was picked up one time. The V call is TRBV7-3, the J call TRBJ2-3; 9 nucleotides align to TRBD2. Germline V CDR1 and CDR2: SGHTA, FQGTGA. V trimming: 2 bases; J trimming: 4 bases; junction bases outside the gene matches: 16. The CDR3 sequence is 19 residues long. The CDR3 DNA reads as TGTGCCAGCAGCTTACCTGGTGGGGGTAGCGGGAGTATAGCAGATACGCAGTATTTT. This sequence encodes CASSLPGGGSGSIADTQYF.